This T cell receptor beta chain was captured in a study of shared clonotypes between healthy human individuals. Study in general: The cohort had two women and three men, ages 18 to 49. For every donor, three CD4 naive, three CD4 memory, two CD8 naive and one CD8 memory plates were used. The study's findings and limits: Shared clonotypes across all four donors exceeded non-shared ones in generation probability. Larger estimated richness was generally recorded for naive subsets relative to memory subsets.

As concerns this clone: The antigen remains unidentified.

Produced via immunoSEQ multiplex PCR; TCRdb's table is partial and in-frame only. The table includes some 700,000 clones, 90% detected once. The J segment lost 2 bases and the V segment lost 3 bases, leaving 8 bases of the junction unmatched. The length of the CDR3 is 18 residues. Per the germline V gene, CDR1 is MGHRA and CDR2 is YSYEKL. The TCR comes from a man younger than 30 in good health. Some clones in this sample may be carry-over from other donors' samples. Material: memory CD8+ T cells from PBMCs. Subset described: CD45RO+ cells pooled with CCR7-negative TemRA cells. The rearrangement links TRBV4-1 to TRBJ2-5, with 14 bases lining up with TRBD2. This chain's CDR3 is CASSQVTSGRARQETQYF. The CDR3 DNA sequence: TGCGCCAGCAGCCAGGTGACTAGCGGGAGGGCCCGGCAAGAGACCCAGTACTTC.